A selection of T cell receptor beta chains follows, all from one sample in a study of blood T cell repertoires in COVID-19. Clones were sequenced by immunoSEQ multiplex PCR, and TCRdb holds only the in-frame ones, with some missing. The sample consists of about 240,000 clones, 80% to 90% of them appearing once. Specimen: PBMCs or T cells enriched from blood (not recorded which). The receptors were gathered from a woman in her thirties who had recovered from COVID-19. CDR3s include the opening cysteine and the closing phenylalanine or tryptophan. The D gene is left open where the match is weak. Not every row has a clone size; where given, it reads once, few, many or a size class.

j_gene: TRBJ2-1
d_gene: .
v_gene: TRBV4-1
abundance: few
CDR3nt: TGCGCCAGCAGCCCCCCTCAGAGTGTCGGGTTCAATGAGCAGTTCTTC
CDR3aa: CASSPPQSVGFNEQFF

j_gene: TRBJ1-1
d_gene: .
v_gene: TRBV2
abundance: .
CDR3nt: TGTGCCAGCAGTGCCCGGGACACCTCGAACACTGAAGCTTTCTTT
CDR3aa: CASSARDTSNTEAFF

j_gene: TRBJ1-2
d_gene: .
v_gene: TRBV12-3/TRBV12-4
abundance: .
CDR3nt: TGTGCCAGCAGCACCGACGGGGTCGTCGGCTACACCTTC
CDR3aa: CASSTDGVVGYTF

j_gene: TRBJ2-7
d_gene: .
v_gene: TRBV25-1
abundance: .
CDR3nt: TGTGCCAGCAGTGAATTGTTCGCGAACGAGCAGTACTTC
CDR3aa: CASSELFANEQYF

j_gene: TRBJ2-6
d_gene: TRBD1
v_gene: TRBV3-1/TRBV3-2
abundance: once
CDR3nt: TGTGCCAGCAGCTCACGGACAGGGGATGGGGCCAACGTCCTGACTTTC
CDR3aa: CASSSRTGDGANVLTF

j_gene: TRBJ2-5
d_gene: .
v_gene: TRBV30
abundance: .
CDR3nt: TGTGCCTGGACGGTCGGCGGGGAGACCCAGTACTTC
CDR3aa: CAWTVGGETQYF

j_gene: TRBJ1-5
d_gene: .
v_gene: TRBV6-2/TRBV6-3
abundance: .
CDR3nt: TGTGCCAGCAGTTTCTACAGAGTCAATCAGCCCCAGCATTTT
CDR3aa: CASSFYRVNQPQHF

j_gene: TRBJ2-3
d_gene: .
v_gene: TRBV4-3
abundance: few
CDR3nt: TGCGCCAGCAGCCAAGAAAGGGGCAGCCCCACAGATACGCAGTATTTT
CDR3aa: CASSQERGSPTDTQYF

j_gene: TRBJ1-5
d_gene: .
v_gene: TRBV7-2
abundance: .
CDR3nt: TGTGCCAGCAGCTTAGTCGGTCAGCCCCAGCATTTT
CDR3aa: CASSLVGQPQHF

j_gene: TRBJ2-7
d_gene: TRBD1
v_gene: TRBV24-1
abundance: .
CDR3nt: TGTGCCACCAGTGACAGGGACAGGCCTGGAGGGGAGCAGTACTTC
CDR3aa: CATSDRDRPGGEQYF

j_gene: TRBJ1-1
d_gene: TRBD1
v_gene: TRBV4-2
abundance: .
CDR3nt: TGTGCCAGCAGCCAAGATTTGACAGGGTGGAACACTGAAGCTTTCTTT
CDR3aa: CASSQDLTGWNTEAFF

j_gene: TRBJ1-5
d_gene: TRBD1
v_gene: TRBV19
abundance: .
CDR3nt: TGTGCCAGTAGATTTACGGGACAGTCATCTTTTAGCAATCAGCCCCAGCATTTT
CDR3aa: CASRFTGQSSFSNQPQHF

j_gene: TRBJ1-1
d_gene: .
v_gene: TRBV27
abundance: .
CDR3nt: TGTGCCAGCAGTTTTAAACAGAACACTGAAGCTTTCTTT
CDR3aa: CASSFKQNTEAFF

j_gene: TRBJ2-3
d_gene: TRBD2
v_gene: TRBV11-3
abundance: .
CDR3nt: TGTGCCAGCAGTAGCGGGGTGGGAGATACGCAGTATTTT
CDR3aa: CASSSGVGDTQYF

j_gene: TRBJ1-6
d_gene: .
v_gene: TRBV30
abundance: once
CDR3nt: TGTGCCTGGGGGAGGGATTCACCCCTCCACTTT
CDR3aa: CAWGRDSPLHF

j_gene: TRBJ1-1
d_gene: .
v_gene: TRBV6-5
abundance: .
CDR3nt: TGTGCCAGCAGCGCAGAAGGGGACACTGAAGCTTTCTTT
CDR3aa: CASSAEGDTEAFF

j_gene: TRBJ1-2
d_gene: TRBD1
v_gene: TRBV6-5
abundance: .
CDR3nt: TGTGCCAGCACTTTGAGCTACAGGGGAAACTATGGCTACACCTTC
CDR3aa: CASTLSYRGNYGYTF

j_gene: TRBJ1-1
d_gene: TRBD1
v_gene: TRBV5-4
abundance: .
CDR3nt: TGTGCCAGCAGGATCCGGGACAGGGGGCGTTTCACTGAAGCTTTCTTT
CDR3aa: CASRIRDRGRFTEAFF

j_gene: TRBJ1-5
d_gene: TRBD1
v_gene: TRBV19
abundance: .
CDR3nt: TGTGCCAGTAGTATAGAGGACAGGGGAAATCAGCCCCAGCATTTT
CDR3aa: CASSIEDRGNQPQHF

j_gene: TRBJ1-5
d_gene: .
v_gene: TRBV6-4
abundance: .
CDR3nt: TGTGCCAGCAGTGACGTCCGGGGAACCAGCAATCAGCCCCAGCATTTT
CDR3aa: CASSDVRGTSNQPQHF

j_gene: TRBJ1-5
d_gene: .
v_gene: TRBV18
abundance: .
CDR3nt: TGTGCCAGCTCTAACGGCGGGGTTCCGAATCAGCCCCAGCATTTT
CDR3aa: CASSNGGVPNQPQHF

j_gene: TRBJ2-2
d_gene: TRBD2
v_gene: TRBV3-1/TRBV3-2
abundance: .
CDR3nt: TGTGCCAGCAGCCAAGAGGGACTAGCTGTCGCGAACACCGGGGAGCTGTTTTTT
CDR3aa: CASSQEGLAVANTGELFF

j_gene: TRBJ1-2
d_gene: .
v_gene: TRBV10-2
abundance: .
CDR3nt: TGCGCCAGCAGTTCGCAGGGATATGGCTACACCTTC
CDR3aa: CASSSQGYGYTF

j_gene: TRBJ1-5
d_gene: .
v_gene: TRBV2
abundance: .
CDR3nt: TGTGCCAGCAGCGACTCGGGAGGTAGCAATCAGCCCCAGCATTTT
CDR3aa: CASSDSGGSNQPQHF

j_gene: TRBJ2-3
d_gene: TRBD2
v_gene: TRBV28
abundance: .
CDR3nt: TGTGCCAGCAGAAAGACTAGCGAGGCCCCAGATACGCAGTATTTT
CDR3aa: CASRKTSEAPDTQYF

j_gene: TRBJ1-2
d_gene: .
v_gene: TRBV7-9
abundance: few
CDR3nt: TGTGCCAGCAGCTTAGTAGATCGCTATGGCTACACCTTC
CDR3aa: CASSLVDRYGYTF

j_gene: TRBJ2-2
d_gene: TRBD2
v_gene: TRBV15
abundance: .
CDR3nt: TGTGCCAGCAAGCCAGCGGGAGCGGGCACCGGGGAGCTGTTTTTT
CDR3aa: CASKPAGAGTGELFF

j_gene: TRBJ1-5
d_gene: TRBD1
v_gene: TRBV6-5
abundance: .
CDR3nt: TGTGCCAGCACTGCCAGGAGGGGGCACCAGCCCCAGCATTTT
CDR3aa: CASTARRGHQPQHF

j_gene: TRBJ1-3
d_gene: .
v_gene: TRBV9
abundance: .
CDR3nt: TGTGCCAGCAGCGTAGATTCGGGGACTTTTCCTTACTCTGGAAACACCATATATTTT
CDR3aa: CASSVDSGTFPYSGNTIYF

j_gene: TRBJ1-5
d_gene: TRBD1
v_gene: TRBV6-5
abundance: once
CDR3nt: TGTGCCAGCAGTTTACAGGGGCTTAGCAATCAGCCCCAGCATTTT
CDR3aa: CASSLQGLSNQPQHF

j_gene: TRBJ2-1
d_gene: .
v_gene: TRBV7-9
abundance: .
CDR3nt: TGTGCCAGCAGCTTCGGACAAAGCGAGGATGAGCAGTTCTTC
CDR3aa: CASSFGQSEDEQFF

j_gene: TRBJ1-2
d_gene: .
v_gene: TRBV4-1
abundance: .
CDR3nt: TGCGCCAGCAGCCAAGTTCGGTTCAGGTTAAATGGCTACACCTTC
CDR3aa: CASSQVRFRLNGYTF

j_gene: TRBJ2-2
d_gene: .
v_gene: TRBV7-2
abundance: .
CDR3nt: TGTGCCAGCAGCCCAACTAGGACCGGGGAGCTGTTTTTT
CDR3aa: CASSPTRTGELFF

j_gene: TRBJ2-1
d_gene: .
v_gene: TRBV7-2
abundance: .
CDR3nt: TGTGCCAGCAGCCGTAGACTAGTCAATGAGCAGTTCTTC
CDR3aa: CASSRRLVNEQFF

j_gene: TRBJ2-3
d_gene: TRBD1
v_gene: TRBV10-3
abundance: .
CDR3nt: TGTGCCATCAGTGCCGCGGGACAGGGCACAGATACGCAGTATTTT
CDR3aa: CAISAAGQGTDTQYF

j_gene: TRBJ2-3
d_gene: .
v_gene: TRBV19
abundance: many
CDR3nt: TGTGCCAGTAGTCAAGCGTACCAGACCCTTAGCACAGATACGCAGTATTTT
CDR3aa: CASSQAYQTLSTDTQYF

j_gene: TRBJ1-2
d_gene: TRBD1
v_gene: TRBV30
abundance: .
CDR3nt: TGTGCCTGGAGCCCAGGGTGGGACAGGGGGAGATATGGCTACACCTTC
CDR3aa: CAWSPGWDRGRYGYTF

j_gene: TRBJ2-7
d_gene: .
v_gene: TRBV7-9
abundance: .
CDR3nt: TGTGCCAGCAGCGCCGGGGACGAGCAGTACTTC
CDR3aa: CASSAGDEQYF

j_gene: TRBJ1-1
d_gene: .
v_gene: TRBV29-1
abundance: once
CDR3nt: TGCAGCGTTGTGGGGCTCAGGACTGAAGCTTTCTTT
CDR3aa: CSVVGLRTEAFF

j_gene: TRBJ2-1
d_gene: .
v_gene: TRBV11-3
abundance: .
CDR3nt: TGTGCCAGCAGCCCGGGTTATAATGAGCAGTTCTTC
CDR3aa: CASSPGYNEQFF

j_gene: TRBJ2-1
d_gene: .
v_gene: TRBV5-1
abundance: .
CDR3nt: TGCGCCAGCAGCTTATGGGGGGAAAGCTCCTACAATGAGCAGTTCTTC
CDR3aa: CASSLWGESSYNEQFF

j_gene: TRBJ1-2
d_gene: TRBD1
v_gene: TRBV13
abundance: .
CDR3nt: TGTGCCAGCAGCCCAAGGACAGGGGGAGGTTATGGCTACACCTTC
CDR3aa: CASSPRTGGGYGYTF

j_gene: TRBJ2-1
d_gene: TRBD2
v_gene: TRBV7-3
abundance: .
CDR3nt: TGTGCCAGCAGCTTCCTCCGTAGCGGGACGAATGAGCAGTTCTTC
CDR3aa: CASSFLRSGTNEQFF

j_gene: TRBJ1-2
d_gene: .
v_gene: TRBV5-6
abundance: .
CDR3nt: TGTGCCAGCAGCTTGGCCAGGAACTATGGCTACACCTTC
CDR3aa: CASSLARNYGYTF

j_gene: TRBJ2-7
d_gene: .
v_gene: TRBV5-6
abundance: .
CDR3nt: TGTGCCAGCAGCTTGGCCGGAGCCTCCTACGAGCAGTACTTC
CDR3aa: CASSLAGASYEQYF

j_gene: TRBJ2-1
d_gene: TRBD1
v_gene: TRBV28
abundance: .
CDR3nt: TGTGCCAGCAGTTTACTCGACAGGGGGCAGATTGAGCAGTTCTTC
CDR3aa: CASSLLDRGQIEQFF

j_gene: TRBJ2-2
d_gene: TRBD1
v_gene: TRBV28
abundance: .
CDR3nt: TGTGCCAGCAGGATGATAAGCAGGGGGCCGGTCGGGGAGCTGTTTTTT
CDR3aa: CASRMISRGPVGELFF

j_gene: TRBJ1-2
d_gene: .
v_gene: TRBV28
abundance: .
CDR3nt: TGTGCCAGCAGAACCGATCGGGGAAGGTATGGCTACACCTTC
CDR3aa: CASRTDRGRYGYTF

j_gene: TRBJ2-4
d_gene: TRBD2
v_gene: TRBV28
abundance: .
CDR3nt: TGTGCCAGCAGCCAGTATGGACTAGCGGACGGAGCCAAAAACATTCAGTACTTC
CDR3aa: CASSQYGLADGAKNIQYF

j_gene: TRBJ2-1
d_gene: TRBD2
v_gene: TRBV19
abundance: .
CDR3nt: TGTGCCAGTAGCCCCCCATGGGGGAGGGCCGATGAGCAGTTCTTC
CDR3aa: CASSPPWGRADEQFF

j_gene: TRBJ2-3
d_gene: .
v_gene: TRBV7-2
abundance: .
CDR3nt: TGTGCCAGCAGCTTTCAGGCGGGAATCGCAGATACGCAGTATTTT
CDR3aa: CASSFQAGIADTQYF

j_gene: TRBJ2-2
d_gene: .
v_gene: TRBV2
abundance: .
CDR3nt: TGTGCCAGCAGTGAAGATGCGGGACGGTTCAACACCGGGGAGCTGTTTTTT
CDR3aa: CASSEDAGRFNTGELFF

j_gene: TRBJ2-2
d_gene: .
v_gene: TRBV18
abundance: .
CDR3nt: TGTGCCAGCTCCCTCCGGGACATTAACACCGGGGAGCTGTTTTTT
CDR3aa: CASSLRDINTGELFF

j_gene: TRBJ2-7
d_gene: .
v_gene: TRBV11-3
abundance: .
CDR3nt: TGTGCCAGCAGCTTACGTAGTGGGAGTGCCTACGAGCAGTACTTC
CDR3aa: CASSLRSGSAYEQYF

j_gene: TRBJ1-2
d_gene: .
v_gene: TRBV4-3
abundance: .
CDR3nt: TGCGCCAGCAGCCAAGAAGCTTGGGCCTTAAACTATGGCTACACCTTC
CDR3aa: CASSQEAWALNYGYTF